Listed below are T cell receptor beta chains from one sample, sequenced in a study of human T cells and chemical hapten exposure. MiXCR was run by TCRdb on the 5' RACE reads, yielding one entry per CDR3 protein. In the table there are about 140,000 distinct CDR3 sequences, roughly 4.1% of which are singletons. The receptors were gathered from a female donor in good health. Both conserved end residues are part of each CDR3. The order of the fields is J gene, clone size, V gene, D gene, CDR3 DNA, CDR3 protein. A D gene is named only where the DNA matches it firmly. Some rows mark clone size as missing; the rest say once, few, many or name a class of expanded clone.

J: TRBJ2-7; size: .; V: TRBV4-1; D: .; DNA: TGCGCCAGCAGCCAAGGTAGTAGCCCCGGATACGAGCAGTACTTC; CDR3: CASSQGSSPGYEQYF
J: TRBJ2-7; size: few; V: TRBV12-3/TRBV12-4; D: TRBD1; DNA: TGTGCCAGCAGTTTAATTGGGGACAGGGGTTCCTACGAGCAGTACTTC; CDR3: CASSLIGDRGSYEQYF
J: TRBJ1-1; size: few; V: TRBV7-9; D: .; DNA: TGTGCCAGCAGCCGTGCCAGGCCGAACACTGAAGCTTTCTTT; CDR3: CASSRARPNTEAFF
J: TRBJ2-5; size: many; V: TRBV29-1; D: .; DNA: TGCAGCGTTGAAGATAAGGGAGCAGGGGAGACCCAGTACTTC; CDR3: CSVEDKGAGETQYF
J: TRBJ1-1; size: .; V: TRBV7-9; D: .; DNA: TGTGCCAGCAGCCCCCCTTTGGGCGAAGCCCAGAACACTGAAGCTTTCTTT; CDR3: CASSPPLGEAQNTEAFF
J: TRBJ2-5; size: many; V: TRBV20-1; D: .; DNA: TGCAGTGCTAAGGCCGTTGAGGCAGGGTCACAAGAGACCCAGTACTTC; CDR3: CSAKAVEAGSQETQYF
J: TRBJ1-4; size: .; V: TRBV6-5; D: .; DNA: TGTGCCAGCAGCGAAACAACTAATGAAAAACTGTTTTTT; CDR3: CASSETTNEKLFF
J: TRBJ2-3; size: few; V: TRBV3-1; D: TRBD2; DNA: TGTGCCAGCAGCCAAGGACTAGCGGGGGGCTGCGCAGATACGCAGTATTTT; CDR3: CASSQGLAGGCADTQYF
J: TRBJ2-4; size: many; V: TRBV7-9; D: TRBD2; DNA: TGTGCCAGCAGCCAGGGACTAGCCGGCACAAACATTCAGTACTTC; CDR3: CASSQGLAGTNIQYF
J: TRBJ1-3; size: many; V: TRBV7-9; D: .; DNA: TGTGCCAGCAGCCCGAGACAAGACCTATCTGGAAACACCATATATTTT; CDR3: CASSPRQDLSGNTIYF
J: TRBJ1-2; size: many; V: TRBV20-1; D: .; DNA: TGCAATGCTAGATCAGTCGGTCTTCTTAACTATGGCTACACCTTC; CDR3: CNARSVGLLNYGYTF
J: TRBJ1-5; size: .; V: TRBV7-9; D: .; DNA: TGTGCCAGCAGCTGGGTGGATCAGCCCCAGCATTTT; CDR3: CASSWVDQPQHF
J: TRBJ1-3; size: many; V: TRBV28; D: .; DNA: TGTGCCAGCAGCTCGGCGGGCGCAGGGTCTTATGGAAACACCATATATTTT; CDR3: CASSSAGAGSYGNTIYF
J: TRBJ1-6; size: many; V: TRBV12-3/TRBV12-4; D: .; DNA: TGTGCCAGCAGTTTATCGGTCAGGGCGGCATCACCCCTCCACTTT; CDR3: CASSLSVRAASPLHF
J: TRBJ2-7; size: many; V: TRBV2; D: TRBD1; DNA: TGTGCCATCGACAGGGGCCCCTACGAGCAGTACTTC; CDR3: CAIDRGPYEQYF
J: TRBJ2-3; size: many; V: TRBV9; D: TRBD2; DNA: TGTGCCAGCAGCGAGCGGGGGGGCCTCCCAGATACGCAGTATTTT; CDR3: CASSERGGLPDTQYF
J: TRBJ2-7; size: many; V: TRBV6-7; D: TRBD2; DNA: TGTGCCAGCAGTTACGGCTCTAGCGGGGGCAACCAACTGACAATCTACGAGCAGTACTTC; CDR3: CASSYGSSGGNQLTIYEQYF
J: TRBJ2-5; size: .; V: TRBV7-2; D: .; DNA: TGTGCCAGCAGCGGCGTGGGCATAGAGACCCAGTACTTC; CDR3: CASSGVGIETQYF
J: TRBJ1-5; size: many; V: TRBV5-7; D: .; DNA: TGTGCCAGCAGCTGCAGGGTATCCAATCAGCCCCAGCATTTT; CDR3: CASSCRVSNQPQHF
J: TRBJ1-6; size: many; V: TRBV5-6; D: .; DNA: TGTGCCAGCAGCTATCTACAACAGGGTGTGGGATCACCCCTCCACTTT; CDR3: CASSYLQQGVGSPLHF
J: TRBJ2-5; size: many; V: TRBV12-5; D: TRBD1; DNA: TGTGCTAGTGGTTTGGGAACGACAGGGCTAGAGACCCAGTACTTC; CDR3: CASGLGTTGLETQYF
J: TRBJ2-2; size: many; V: TRBV12-3/TRBV12-4; D: TRBD2; DNA: TGTGCCAGCGGGACGGGACTAGCGGGGGGATCGAACACCGGGGAGCTGTTTTTT; CDR3: CASGTGLAGGSNTGELFF
J: TRBJ1-2; size: many; V: TRBV28; D: .; DNA: TGTGCCAGCAGTTTATTGGACTATGGCTACACCTTC; CDR3: CASSLLDYGYTF